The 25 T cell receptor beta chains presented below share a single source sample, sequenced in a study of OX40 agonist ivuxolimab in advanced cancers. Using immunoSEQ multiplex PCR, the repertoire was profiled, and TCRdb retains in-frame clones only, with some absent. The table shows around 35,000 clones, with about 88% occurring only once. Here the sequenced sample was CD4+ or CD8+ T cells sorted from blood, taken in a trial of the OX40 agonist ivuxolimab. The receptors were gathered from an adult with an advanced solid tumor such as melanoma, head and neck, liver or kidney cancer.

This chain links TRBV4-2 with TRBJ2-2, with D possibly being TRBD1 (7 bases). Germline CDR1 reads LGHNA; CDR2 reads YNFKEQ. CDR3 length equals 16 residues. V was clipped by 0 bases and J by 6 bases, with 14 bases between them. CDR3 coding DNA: TGTGCCAGCAGCCAAGAAGGAGGGCAGGGGGCCGGGGAGCTGTTTTTT. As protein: CASSQEGGQGAGELFF.

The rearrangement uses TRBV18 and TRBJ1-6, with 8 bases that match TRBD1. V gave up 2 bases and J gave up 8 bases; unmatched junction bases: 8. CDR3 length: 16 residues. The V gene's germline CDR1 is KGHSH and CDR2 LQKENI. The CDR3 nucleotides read TGTGCCAGCTCACCAAGTAGGACAGGGCAGGATTCACCCCTCCACTTT. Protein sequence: CASSPSRTGQDSPLHF.

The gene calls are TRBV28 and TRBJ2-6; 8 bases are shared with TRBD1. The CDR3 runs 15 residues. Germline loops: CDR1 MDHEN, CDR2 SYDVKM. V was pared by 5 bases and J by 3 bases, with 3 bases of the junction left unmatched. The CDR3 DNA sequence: TGTGCCAGCAGTCCCACAGGGGGTGGGGCCAACGTCCTGACTTTC. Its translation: CASSPTGGGANVLTF.

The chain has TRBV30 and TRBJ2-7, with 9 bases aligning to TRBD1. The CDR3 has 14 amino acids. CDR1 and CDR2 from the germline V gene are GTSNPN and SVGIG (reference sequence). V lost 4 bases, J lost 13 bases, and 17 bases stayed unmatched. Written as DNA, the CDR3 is TGTGCCTGGACGCGAGATCCTCCGGGACAGGGAGTATACTTC. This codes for CAWTRDPPGQGVYF.

CDR3 residues: CASSAPGTGEADTQYF. The CDR3 region has the DNA TGTGCCAGCAGTGCCCCCGGGACAGGGGAGGCAGATACGCAGTATTTT. V and J are TRBV28 and TRBJ2-3; 10 bases agree with TRBD1. This CDR3 is 16 amino acids long. Trimming cost V 5 bases and J 4 bases; bases outside gene matches: 9. CDR1 and CDR2 from the germline V gene are MDHEN and SYDVKM. Full variable domain (remainder filled in from reference TRBV28 and TRBJ2-3): DVKVTQSSRYLVKRTGEKVFLECVQDMDHENMFWYRQDPGLGLRLIYFSYDVKMKEKGDIPEGYSVSREKKERFSLILESASTNQTSMYLCASSAPGTGEADTQYFGPGTRLTVL.

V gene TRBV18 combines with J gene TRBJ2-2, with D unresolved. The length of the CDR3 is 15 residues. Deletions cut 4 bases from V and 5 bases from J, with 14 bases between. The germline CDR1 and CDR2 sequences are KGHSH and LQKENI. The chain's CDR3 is CASSLIIQETGELFF. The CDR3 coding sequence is TGTGCCAGCTCACTGATCATACAAGAAACCGGGGAGCTGTTTTTT.

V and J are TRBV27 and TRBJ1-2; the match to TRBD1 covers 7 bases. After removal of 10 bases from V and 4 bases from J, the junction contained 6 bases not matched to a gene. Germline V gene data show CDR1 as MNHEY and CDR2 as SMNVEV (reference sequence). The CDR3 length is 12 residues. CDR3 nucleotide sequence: TGTGCCACCAGACAGGGAGGCTATGGCTACACCTTC. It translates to CATRQGGYGYTF.

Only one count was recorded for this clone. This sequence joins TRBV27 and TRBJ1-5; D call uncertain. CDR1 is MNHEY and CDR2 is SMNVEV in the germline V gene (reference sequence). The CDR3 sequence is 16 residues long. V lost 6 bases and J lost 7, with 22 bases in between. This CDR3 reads CASRQEGRLNQQPQHF. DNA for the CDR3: TGTGCCAGCAGGCAAGAAGGGCGGCTCAATCAACAGCCCCAGCATTTT.

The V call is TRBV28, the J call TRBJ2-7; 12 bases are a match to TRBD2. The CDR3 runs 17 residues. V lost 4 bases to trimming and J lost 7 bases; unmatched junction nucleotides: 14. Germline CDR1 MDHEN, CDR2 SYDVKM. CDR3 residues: CASSWSPLAGGPGEQYF. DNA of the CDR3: TGTGCCAGCAGTTGGTCCCCCCTAGCGGGAGGGCCTGGGGAGCAGTACTTC.

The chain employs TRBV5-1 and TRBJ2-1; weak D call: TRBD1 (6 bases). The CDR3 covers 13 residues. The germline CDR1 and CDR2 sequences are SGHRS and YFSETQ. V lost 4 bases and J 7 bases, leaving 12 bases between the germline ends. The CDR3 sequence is CASSGGKSNEQFF. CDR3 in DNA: TGCGCCAGCAGCGGGGGCAAGTCTAATGAGCAGTTCTTC.

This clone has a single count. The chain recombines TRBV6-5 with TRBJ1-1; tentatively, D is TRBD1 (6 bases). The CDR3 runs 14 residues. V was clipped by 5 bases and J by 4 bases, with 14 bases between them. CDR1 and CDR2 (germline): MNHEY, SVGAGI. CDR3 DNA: TGTGCCAGCAGTCAACAGGGTAGTGGCACTGAAGCTTTCTTT. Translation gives CASSQQGSGTEAFF.

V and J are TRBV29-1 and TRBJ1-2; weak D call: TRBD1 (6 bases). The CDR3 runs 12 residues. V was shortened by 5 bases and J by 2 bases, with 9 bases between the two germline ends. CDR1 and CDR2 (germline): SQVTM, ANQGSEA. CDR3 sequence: CSVWGANYGYTF. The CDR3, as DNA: TGCAGCGTTTGGGGGGCAAACTATGGCTACACCTTC.

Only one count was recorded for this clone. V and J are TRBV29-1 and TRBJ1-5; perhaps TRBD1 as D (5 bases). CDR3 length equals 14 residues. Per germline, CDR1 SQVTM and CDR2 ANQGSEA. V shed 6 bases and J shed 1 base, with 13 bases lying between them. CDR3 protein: CSVGEFGSNQPQHF. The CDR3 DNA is TGCAGCGTGGGGGAGTTCGGAAGCAATCAGCCCCAGCATTTT.

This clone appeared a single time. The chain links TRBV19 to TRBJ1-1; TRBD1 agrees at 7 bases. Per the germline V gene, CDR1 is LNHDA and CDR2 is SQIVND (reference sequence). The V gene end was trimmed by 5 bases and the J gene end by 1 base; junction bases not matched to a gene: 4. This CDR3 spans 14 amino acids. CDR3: CASSSNRGNTEAFF. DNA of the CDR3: TGTGCCAGTAGTTCCAACAGGGGGAACACTGAAGCTTTCTTT.

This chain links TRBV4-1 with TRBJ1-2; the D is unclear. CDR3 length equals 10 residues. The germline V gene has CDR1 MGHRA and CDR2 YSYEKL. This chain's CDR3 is CRTQCYGYTF. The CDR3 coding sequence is TGCCGGACGCAATGCTATGGCTACACCTTC.

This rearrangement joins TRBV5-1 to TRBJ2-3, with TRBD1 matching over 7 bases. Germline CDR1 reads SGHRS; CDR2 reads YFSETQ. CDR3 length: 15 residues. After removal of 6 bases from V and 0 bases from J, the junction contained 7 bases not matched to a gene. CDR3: CASKPGQSSTDTQYF. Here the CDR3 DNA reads TGCGCCAGCAAACCGGGACAGAGTAGCACAGATACGCAGTATTTT.

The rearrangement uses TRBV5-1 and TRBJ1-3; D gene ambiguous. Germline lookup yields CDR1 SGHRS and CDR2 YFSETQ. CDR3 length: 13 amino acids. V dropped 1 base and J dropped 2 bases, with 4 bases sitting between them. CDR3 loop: CASSLYPGNTIYF. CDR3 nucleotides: TGCGCCAGCAGCTTGTATCCTGGAAACACCATATATTTT.

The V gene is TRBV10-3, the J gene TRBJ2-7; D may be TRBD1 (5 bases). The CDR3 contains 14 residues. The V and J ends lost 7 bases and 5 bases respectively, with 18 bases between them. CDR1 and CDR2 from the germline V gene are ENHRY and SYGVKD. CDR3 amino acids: CAIMGAGVGHEQYF. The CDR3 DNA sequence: TGTGCCATCATGGGTGCAGGAGTGGGGCACGAGCAGTACTTC.

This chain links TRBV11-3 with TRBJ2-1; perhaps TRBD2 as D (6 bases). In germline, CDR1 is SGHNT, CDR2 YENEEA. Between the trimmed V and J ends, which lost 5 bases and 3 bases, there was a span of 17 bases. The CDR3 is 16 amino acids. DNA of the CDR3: TGTGCCAGCAGCCCCTCGGGAGCGGAACACTACAATGAGCAGTTCTTC. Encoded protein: CASSPSGAEHYNEQFF.

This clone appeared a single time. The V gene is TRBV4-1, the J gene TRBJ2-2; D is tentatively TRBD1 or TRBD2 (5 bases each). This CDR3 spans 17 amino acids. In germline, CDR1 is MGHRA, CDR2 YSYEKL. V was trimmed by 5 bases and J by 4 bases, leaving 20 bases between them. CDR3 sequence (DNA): TGCGCCAGCAGCTCCCGGGTACGGGACGTCGGCACCGGGGAGCTGTTTTTT. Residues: CASSSRVRDVGTGELFF.

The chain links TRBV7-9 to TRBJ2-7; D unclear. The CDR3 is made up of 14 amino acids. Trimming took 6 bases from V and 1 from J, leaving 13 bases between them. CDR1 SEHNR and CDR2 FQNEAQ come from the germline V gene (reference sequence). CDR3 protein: CASSPPPDSYEQYF. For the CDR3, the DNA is TGTGCCAGCAGTCCCCCCCCGGATTCCTACGAGCAGTACTTC.

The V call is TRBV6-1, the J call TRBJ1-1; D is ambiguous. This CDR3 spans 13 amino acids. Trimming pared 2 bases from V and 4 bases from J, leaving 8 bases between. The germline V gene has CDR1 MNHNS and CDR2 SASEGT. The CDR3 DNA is TGTGCCAGCAGTGAACATCGGACCACTGAAGCTTTCTTT. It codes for CASSEHRTTEAFF.

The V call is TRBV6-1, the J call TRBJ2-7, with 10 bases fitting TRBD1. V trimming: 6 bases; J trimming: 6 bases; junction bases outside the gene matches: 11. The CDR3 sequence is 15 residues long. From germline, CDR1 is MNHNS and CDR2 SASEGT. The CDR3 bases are TGTGCCAGCAGGCGGGACAGGGGCTCTACCGGCGAGCAGTACTTC. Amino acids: CASRRDRGSTGEQYF.

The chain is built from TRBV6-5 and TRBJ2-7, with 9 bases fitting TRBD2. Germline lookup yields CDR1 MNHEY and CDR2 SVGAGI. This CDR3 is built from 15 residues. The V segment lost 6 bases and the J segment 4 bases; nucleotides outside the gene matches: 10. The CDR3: CASRGGGAVSYEQYF. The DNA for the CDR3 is TGTGCCAGCAGGGGCGGGGGGGCAGTCAGTTACGAGCAGTACTTC.

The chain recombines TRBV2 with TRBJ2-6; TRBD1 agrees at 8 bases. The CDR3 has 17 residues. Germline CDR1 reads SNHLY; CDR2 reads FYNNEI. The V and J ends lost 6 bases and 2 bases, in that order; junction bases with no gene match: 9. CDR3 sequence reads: CASRRGQGRAGANVLTF. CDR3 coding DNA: TGTGCCAGCAGGAGAGGACAGGGTAGGGCTGGGGCCAACGTCCTGACTTTC.